In its sample, the clone carrying this T cell receptor (beta chain) was seen a few times. Each CDR3 protein gets one entry after TCRdb re-called the 5' RACE reads with MiXCR. The repertoire holds around 250,000 distinct CDR3 sequences, with approximately 11% as singletons. The source of the sample is a study of CD8 T cells in ankylosing spondylitis. Germline values: CDR1 SGHTA, CDR2 FQGNSA. Trimming took off 1 base at V and 1 base at J, with 10 bases between the two ends. This CDR3 region has 15 residues. The V and J genes are TRBV7-2 and TRBJ1-1; D remains unclear. The source material was blood, either unsorted or a sorted T cell fraction (not recorded which). This clonotype was obtained from a male donor with ankylosing spondylitis or in good health (not recorded which). The CDR3 region is CASSLVVGTNTEAFF. The CDR3 region has the DNA TGTGCCAGCAGCTTAGTTGTGGGTACGAACACTGAAGCTTTCTTT.